One and the same sample provided the 18 T cell receptor beta chains below, sequenced in a study of cytomegalovirus exposure and HLA in healthy donors. The PCR made use of 60 Vbeta and 13 Jbeta primers. TCRdb's table, derived via immunoSEQ multiplex PCR, lists solely in-frame clones and lacks some. The data hold about 150,000 clones, with roughly 9.8% observed a single time. Material for sequencing was PBMCs. The receptors originated from a man aged 45 to 65 in good health and CMV-seronegative.

This clone has a handful of counts. The V call is TRBV10-3, the J call TRBJ2-2; 10 nucleotides agree with TRBD1. The germline V gene has CDR1 ENHRY and CDR2 SYGVKD. With V trimmed by 0 bases and J by 0 bases, 10 bases remained unmatched. CDR3 length: 20 residues. Here the CDR3 reads CAISESPGQGSGTNTGELFF. The CDR3 bases are TGTGCCATCAGTGAGTCGCCGGGACAGGGGTCTGGAACGAACACCGGGGAGCTGTTTTTT.

This clone was seen more than once but under ten times. The rearrangement uses TRBV18 and TRBJ1-4, with 7 positions matching TRBD1. This CDR3 is built from 16 residues. From germline, CDR1 is KGHSH and CDR2 LQKENI. Trimming cost V 4 bases and J 0 bases; bases outside gene matches: 5. The CDR3 coding sequence is TGTGCCAGCTCACGATATACAGGGGCAACTAATGAAAAACTGTTTTTT. Its translation: CASSRYTGATNEKLFF.

The rearrangement links TRBV9 to TRBJ2-3; 8 bases match TRBD2. Germline-derived CDR1 and CDR2 are SGDLS and YYNGEE. Trimming cost V 0 bases and J 2 bases; bases outside gene matches: 5. The CDR3 spans 16 residues. In DNA form, the CDR3 reads TGTGCCAGCAGCGTAGGATTTAGCGGGAACACAGATACGCAGTATTTT. Translation gives CASSVGFSGNTDTQYF.

This clone appeared a few times. CDR3 amino acids: CASSFTGARNQPQHF. In DNA, the CDR3 is TGTGCCAGCAGTTTCACTGGGGCGCGGAATCAGCCCCAGCATTTT. The chain recombines TRBV28 with TRBJ1-5; TRBD1 is a possible D gene (5 bases). The CDR3 contains 15 residues. V was pared by 3 bases and J by 4 bases, with 13 bases between. The germline CDR1 and CDR2 sequences are MDHEN and SYDVKM.

J is TRBJ1-5 and V is TRBV23-1; 7 bases agree with TRBD1. TRBV23-1 is flagged as an ORF with uncertain function. The V segment lost 4 bases and the J segment 0 bases; nucleotides outside the gene matches: 9. The CDR3 is 17 residues long. The CDR3 here is CASSLRQGSCSNQPQHF. DNA of the CDR3: TGCGCCAGCAGTCTAAGACAGGGAAGTTGTAGCAATCAGCCCCAGCATTTT.

This clone has a handful of counts. This chain connects TRBV5-1 to TRBJ1-2, with D maybe TRBD1 (5 bases). CDR1 is SGHRS and CDR2 is YFSETQ in the germline V gene. There are 16 residues in the CDR3. With 8 bases removed from V and 2 bases from J, the gap between germline ends came to 22 bases. DNA of the CDR3: TGCGCCAGTGGAGGGGCTTTGGGGAATCGAAACTATGGCTACACCTTC. Amino acid sequence: CASGGALGNRNYGYTF.

The gene calls are TRBV2 and TRBJ2-7; the D gene is possibly TRBD1 (6 bases). The CDR3 loop spans 14 amino acids. The V gene lost 6 bases and the J gene lost 2 bases, with 14 bases spanning the gap. Germline CDR1 reads SNHLY; CDR2 reads FYNNEI. The DNA for the CDR3 is TGTGCCAGCAGACTACAGGGTACGGCCTACGAGCAGTACTTC. Encoded protein: CASRLQGTAYEQYF.

This clone was found a few times. This chain uses TRBV6-1 with TRBJ1-2, with 9 bases lining up with TRBD1. Germline V CDR1 and CDR2: MNHNS, SASEGT. V gave up 6 bases and J gave up 6 bases; unmatched junction bases: 5. There are 13 residues in the CDR3. The CDR3 DNA reads as TGTGCCAGCAGAACAGGGGGCAAGGATGGCTACACCTTC. Its translation: CASRTGGKDGYTF.

The chain uses TRBV30 and TRBJ2-7, with D possibly being TRBD1 (6 bases). The V gene's germline CDR1 is GTSNPN and CDR2 SVGIG (reference sequence). V shed 5 bases and J shed 1 base, with 18 bases lying between them. The CDR3 totals 15 residues. This CDR3 reads CAWAVLQGVSYEQYF. In nucleotides, the CDR3 is TGTGCCTGGGCCGTTTTACAGGGAGTTTCCTACGAGCAGTACTTC. The entire variable domain, with the rest obtained from reference TRBV30 and TRBJ2-7, is as follows: SQTIHQWPATLVQPVGSPLSLECTVEGTSNPNLYWYRQAAGRGLQLLFYSVGIGQISSEVPQNLSASRPQDRQFILSSKKLLLSDSGFYLCAWAVLQGVSYEQYFGPGTRLTVT.

This clone was seen only a few times. V and J are TRBV9 and TRBJ2-2, with 10 positions matching TRBD2. This CDR3 is 16 amino acids long. Germline CDR1 SGDLS, CDR2 YYNGEE. Germline trimming cut 4 bases from V and 5 bases from J; bases unmatched to any gene: 8. The DNA for the CDR3 is TGTGCCAGCAGCTTCTGGCTAGCGGGAGAGACCGGGGAGCTGTTTTTT. Protein sequence: CASSFWLAGETGELFF.

This clone was observed a handful of times. The V call is TRBV2, the J call TRBJ2-3, with TRBD2 as a possible D gene (6 bases). This CDR3 region has 11 residues. Trimming removed 4 bases from V and 11 bases from J, with 10 bases in between. CDR1 and CDR2 (germline): SNHLY, FYNNEI. CDR3 in amino acids: CASSGVGRQYF. The CDR3 DNA reads TGTGCCAGCAGTGGGGTCGGGAGGCAGTATTTT.

This sequence joins TRBV5-1 and TRBJ2-4, with 7 bases that match TRBD1. This CDR3 contains 15 residues. Germline values: CDR1 SGHRS, CDR2 YFSETQ. Germline trimming cut 0 bases from V and 8 bases from J; bases unmatched to any gene: 8. The CDR3 coding sequence is TGCGCCAGCAGCTTGGAAGGGGGCAGGGTGGACATTCAGTACTTC. Translating it yields CASSLEGGRVDIQYF. Complete variable domain (other parts from reference TRBV5-1 and TRBJ2-4): KAGVTQTPRYLIKTRGQQVTLSCSPISGHRSVSWYQQTPGQGLQFLFEYFSETQRNKGNFPGRFSGRQFSNSRSEMNVSTLELGDSALYLCASSLEGGRVDIQYFGAGTRLSVL.

V gene TRBV5-1 combines with J gene TRBJ2-5; 16 positions match TRBD2. In germline, CDR1 is SGHRS, CDR2 YFSETQ. The CDR3 covers 17 residues. Trimming at V came to 3 bases and at J to 2 bases, leaving 4 bases not matched to a gene. CDR3 amino acids: CASSWGLAGGIQETQYF. The CDR3 coding sequence is TGCGCCAGCAGCTGGGGACTAGCGGGGGGGATTCAAGAGACCCAGTACTTC.

This clone occurred a few times. The rearrangement links TRBV2 to TRBJ1-4, with 12 positions matching TRBD1. V shed 6 bases and J 8 bases; nucleotides not matched to a gene: 4. The CDR3 sequence is 14 residues long. Germline CDR1 reads SNHLY; CDR2 reads FYNNEI. In DNA, the CDR3 is TGTGCCAGCAGCGGGGACAGGGGGCACGAAAAACTGTTTTTT. Translation gives CASSGDRGHEKLFF.

A few counts support this clone. The chain joins TRBV5-4 to TRBJ1-2, with TRBD1 matching over 11 bases. The CDR3 is 17 amino acids. J was trimmed by 8 bases and V by 4 bases; bases with no gene match: 16. The V gene's germline CDR1 is SGHNT and CDR2 YYREEE (reference sequence). The CDR3 loop is CASSTGPPRTGGFGYTF. The CDR3 DNA sequence: TGTGCCAGCAGCACCGGTCCGCCGCGGACAGGGGGCTTCGGCTACACCTTC.

In this sample, this clone turned up a few times. V gene TRBV29-1 combines with J gene TRBJ2-5; tentatively, D is TRBD1 (9 bases). The CDR3 is made up of 15 amino acids. Trimming cost V 6 bases and J 2 bases, with 19 bases left between them. Germline lookup yields CDR1 SQVTM and CDR2 ANQGSEA. CDR3 amino acids: CSVGGGTGKQETQYF. The CDR3 DNA reads TGCAGCGTCGGGGGGGGGACAGGGAAACAAGAGACCCAGTACTTC.

This clone was recorded many times. The chain employs TRBV7-7 and TRBJ2-5; possible D gene TRBD2, 5 bases. CDR1 and CDR2 from the germline V gene are SSHAT and FNYEAQ (reference sequence). The CDR3 runs 15 residues. Trimming stripped 4 bases from V and 0 bases from J, with 12 bases between. The CDR3 region has the DNA TGTGCCAGCAGCTCCTCCCCTAGCAACCAAGAGACCCAGTACTTC. Translating it yields CASSSSPSNQETQYF.

The rearrangement joins TRBV19 to TRBJ2-3, with D possibly matching TRBD1 (6 bases). The CDR3 totals 13 residues. V was clipped by 1 base and J by 5 bases, with 7 bases between them. Germline V gene sequence: CDR1 LNHDA, CDR2 SQIVND (reference sequence). The CDR3 sequence: CASSIGRGDTQYF. CDR3 coding DNA: TGTGCCAGTAGTATAGGCAGGGGAGATACGCAGTATTTT.